One and the same sample provided the 14 T cell receptor beta chains below, sequenced in a study of PD-1 blockade in classical Hodgkin lymphoma. Every patient relapsed after autologous stem cell transplantation, and brentuximab vedotin exposure varied. The assay was immunoSEQ multiplex PCR, and TCRdb's table has in-frame clones only and misses some. The sample shows tens of thousands of clones, 65% to 90% of them seen only once. The material was peripheral blood mononuclear cells (PBMCs), obtained at baseline. The receptors derive from a human donor with classical Hodgkin lymphoma.

This sequence joins TRBV9 and TRBJ2-3, with 11 bases identical to TRBD2. The CDR3 sequence is 15 residues long. V was clipped by 4 bases and J by 4 bases; unmatched bases: 5. Germline values: CDR1 SGDLS, CDR2 YYNGEE. CDR3 DNA sequence: TGTGCCAGCAGCCGGCTAGCGGGGGGTTCAGATACGCAGTATTTT. Translation: CASSRLAGGSDTQYF.

The chain couples TRBV4-3 to TRBJ2-3; D gene uncertain. CDR1 is LGHNA and CDR2 is YSLEER in the germline V gene. The CDR3 is 15 residues long. V lost 0 bases, J lost 5 bases, and 12 bases lay in between. CDR3 DNA sequence: TGCGCCAGCAGCCAAGATTCTTCCGGAGAAGATACGCAGTATTTT. Amino acid sequence: CASSQDSSGEDTQYF.

The chain employs TRBV4-1 and TRBJ2-7, with D unclear. Germline lookup yields CDR1 MGHRA and CDR2 YSYEKL. The CDR3 is 15 amino acids. Between the trimmed V and J ends, which lost 0 bases and 2 bases, there was a span of 11 bases. The CDR3 DNA sequence: TGCGCCAGCAGCCAAGATTTGGATAGTCCCTACGAGCAGTACTTC. Its protein product is CASSQDLDSPYEQYF.

The chain couples TRBV7-9 to TRBJ1-4; no clear D. V was cut by 1 base and J by 8 bases, with 11 bases left in between. Germline assignment: CDR1 SEHNR and CDR2 FQNEAQ (reference sequence). The CDR3 totals 14 residues. The DNA of the CDR3 is TGTGCCAGCAGCTTAGATCCAGCCATGGAAAAACTGTTTTTT. This codes for CASSLDPAMEKLFF.

This sequence joins TRBV7-9 and TRBJ2-7; D remains unclear. Germline V gene lookup returns CDR1 SEHNR and CDR2 FQNEAQ (reference sequence). V was clipped by 1 base and J by 1 base, with 11 bases between them. The CDR3 covers 15 residues. The CDR3 loop is CASSLDGERSYEQYF. Written as DNA, the CDR3 is TGTGCCAGCAGCTTAGATGGGGAACGATCCTACGAGCAGTACTTC.

This clone was observed a single time. The J gene is TRBJ1-3, the V gene TRBV9; no reliable D call. There are 15 residues in the CDR3. Germline lookup yields CDR1 SGDLS and CDR2 YYNGEE. Trimming removed 1 base at V and 0 bases at J, with 8 bases between. CDR3 in amino acids: CASSVRASSGNTIYF. The CDR3 DNA reads as TGTGCCAGCAGCGTACGGGCCTCCTCTGGAAACACCATATATTTT.

The V gene is TRBV9, the J gene TRBJ1-2, with D possibly being TRBD1 (6 bases). The germline V and J ends were trimmed by 4 bases and 2 bases, with 12 bases remaining between them. CDR1 is SGDLS, CDR2 YYNGEE, per germline. The CDR3 loop spans 14 amino acids. The CDR3 coding sequence is TGTGCCAGCAGCCCCCTCCAGGGGAACTATGGCTACACCTTC. Its protein is CASSPLQGNYGYTF.

The V call is TRBV27, the J call TRBJ1-1, with D unresolved. V was trimmed by 2 bases and J by 5 bases, leaving 24 bases between them. The CDR3 runs 18 residues. Germline CDR1 reads MNHEY; CDR2 reads SMNVEV (reference sequence). CDR3 sequence (DNA): TGTGCCAGCAGTTTAGAGGCTCCCGGAGAGTCAGCATGGACTGAAGCTTTCTTT. This codes for CASSLEAPGESAWTEAFF.

The V and J genes are TRBV5-1 and TRBJ2-3; 12 nucleotides align to TRBD2. This CDR3 is 15 amino acids long. Germline values: CDR1 SGHRS, CDR2 YFSETQ. After removal of 1 base from V and 6 bases from J, the junction contained 3 bases not matched to a gene. CDR3 DNA: TGCGCCAGCAGCTTGTCTAGCGGGGGGGCCGATACGCAGTATTTT. Protein product: CASSLSSGGADTQYF.

This sequence joins TRBV6-5 and TRBJ2-7; D may be TRBD2 (6 bases). Trimming shortened V by 6 bases and J by 3 bases, and 9 bases separated the two germline ends. The CDR3 runs to 12 residues. From germline, CDR1 is MNHEY and CDR2 SVGAGI. The CDR3 is CASSLGGYEQYF. Here the CDR3 DNA reads TGTGCCAGCAGCCTCGGGGGCTACGAGCAGTACTTC.

The table lists this clone with a few counts. This chain connects TRBV6-6 to TRBJ1-1; perhaps TRBD1 as D (5 bases). The CDR3 consists of 15 residues. Trimming took 5 bases from V and 0 from J, leaving 13 bases between them. Per the germline V gene, CDR1 is MNHNY and CDR2 is SVGAGI (reference sequence). CDR3 sequence reads: CASSQGSYMNTEAFF. The CDR3 bases are TGTGCCAGCAGTCAGGGATCCTACATGAACACTGAAGCTTTCTTT.

A few counts support this clone. The chain combines TRBV30 with TRBJ1-2; D unclear. Trimming removed 4 bases at V and 3 bases at J, with 9 bases between. Looked up from germline, CDR1 is GTSNPN and CDR2 is SVGIG (reference sequence). The CDR3 consists of 12 residues. DNA for the CDR3: TGTGCCTGGACTAGGGAGGACTATGGCTACACCTTC. Translating it yields CAWTREDYGYTF.

The chain recombines TRBV6-6 with TRBJ1-3; perhaps TRBD1 as D (6 bases). Germline V gene sequence: CDR1 MNHNY, CDR2 SVGAGI (reference sequence). V was pared by 2 bases and J by 5 bases, with 13 bases between. CDR3 length: 15 residues. The CDR3 nucleotides read TGTGCCAGCAGTTACAACGGACAGTCTCGAAACACCATATATTTT. Protein: CASSYNGQSRNTIYF.

The chain carries TRBV30 and TRBJ2-1; 10 nucleotides align to TRBD1. CDR1 and CDR2 from the germline V gene are GTSNPN and SVGIG (reference sequence). The CDR3 is 13 residues long. The V and J ends lost 1 base and 8 bases, in that order; junction bases with no gene match: 2. The CDR3 protein is CAWSGDRGDEQFF. The CDR3 region has the DNA TGTGCCTGGAGTGGGGACAGGGGCGATGAGCAGTTCTTC.